This passage covers 19 T cell receptor beta chains from one sample sequenced in a study of vaccination effects on CD4 cells after COVID-19. TCRdb's copy holds only in-frame clones and misses some; the assay was immunoSEQ multiplex PCR. Of more than 45,000 clones in the sample, 60% to 85% are singletons; the top ten hold under 3.5%. The antigens for these receptors are not known. Subsequent to less than 13 days of culture, CD4+ T cells were isolated. The starting material was CD4+ T cells from PBMCs cultured without peptide, obtained before COVID-19 vaccination. Receptors originate from a human donor who received a COVID-19 vaccine.

This clone was picked up a small number of times. The V call is TRBV29-1, the J call TRBJ1-2; 9 bases are a match to TRBD1. V lost 6 bases, J lost 6 bases, and 8 bases stayed unmatched. CDR1 is SQVTM and CDR2 is ANQGSEA in the germline V gene. The length of the CDR3 is 13 residues. The CDR3: CSVEPGQGDGYTF. CDR3 nucleotide sequence: TGCAGCGTAGAACCGGGACAGGGTGATGGCTACACCTTC.

This chain links TRBV5-8 with TRBJ2-3; tentatively, D is TRBD1 (6 bases). The CDR3 runs to 15 residues. Trimming removed 0 bases from V and 0 bases from J, with 8 bases in between. From germline, CDR1 is SGHTS and CDR2 YDEGEE. The CDR3 loop reads CASSLGGRSTDTQYF. Written as DNA, the CDR3 is TGTGCCAGCAGCTTGGGGGGGCGGAGCACAGATACGCAGTATTTT.

The rearrangement links TRBV7-3 to TRBJ1-1, with 8 bases matching TRBD1. Per germline, CDR1 SGHTA and CDR2 FQGTGA. The trim removed 1 base at V and 1 base at J, leaving 5 bases unmatched. There are 16 residues in the CDR3. CDR3 DNA sequence: TGTGCCAGCAGCTTAAGTCGGACAGGGTCGAACACTGAAGCTTTCTTT. It translates to CASSLSRTGSNTEAFF.

This chain joins TRBV19 and TRBJ2-7; possible D gene TRBD1, 7 bases. V was trimmed by 5 bases and J by 0 bases, leaving 20 bases between them. Germline V gives CDR1 LNHDA, CDR2 SQIVND (reference sequence). The CDR3 runs to 17 residues. DNA of the CDR3: TGTGCCAGTAGTTCTGGGGGGCGGGGACAGAGCTCCTACGAGCAGTACGTC. This codes for CASSSGGRGQSSYEQYV.

The chain couples TRBV6-1 to TRBJ2-5; 9 bases are shared with TRBD2. The CDR3 spans 16 residues. V shed 2 bases and J 5 bases; nucleotides not matched to a gene: 9. CDR1 is MNHNS and CDR2 is SASEGT in the germline V gene. The CDR3 is CASSEFGGGAWETQYF. The CDR3 coding sequence is TGTGCCAGCAGTGAATTTGGCGGGGGGGCCTGGGAGACCCAGTACTTC.

This chain's CDR3 is CASGTSGGINEQFF. The CDR3 coding sequence is TGCGCCAGCGGTACTAGCGGGGGTATCAATGAGCAGTTCTTC. This chain joins TRBV10-2 and TRBJ2-1; 11 positions match TRBD2. The CDR3 is 14 residues long. Germline V CDR1 and CDR2: WSHSY, SAAADI. V was clipped by 8 bases and J by 6 bases; unmatched bases: 6.

The chain recombines TRBV5-4 with TRBJ1-6; D is undetermined. The V gene lost 3 bases and the J gene lost 3 bases, with 7 bases spanning the gap. CDR3 length: 14 amino acids. In germline, CDR1 is SGHNT, CDR2 YYREEE (reference sequence). In DNA, the CDR3 is TGTGCCAGCAGCTCGCGGGACTATAATTCACCCCTCCACTTT. Residues: CASSSRDYNSPLHF.

The V gene is TRBV7-2, the J gene TRBJ1-2; 9 bases agree with TRBD1. Germline CDR1 and CDR2: SGHTA and FQGNSA. V dropped 8 bases and J dropped 4; count of bases not matched to a gene: 8. CDR3 size: 14 residues. CDR3 sequence reads: CASFPGQGSYGYTF. The DNA of the CDR3 is TGTGCCAGCTTTCCGGGACAGGGTAGCTATGGCTACACCTTC. The entire variable domain, with the rest obtained from reference TRBV7-2 and TRBJ1-2, is as follows: GAGVSQSPSNKVTEKGKDVELRCDPISGHTALYWYRQSLGQGLEFLIYFQGNSAPDKSGLPSDRFSAERTGGSVSTLTIQRTQQEDSAVYLCASFPGQGSYGYTFGSGTRLTVV.

This clone turned up a few times. The chain uses TRBV19 and TRBJ1-5, with D tentatively TRBD1 (6 bases). In germline, CDR1 is LNHDA, CDR2 SQIVND (reference sequence). This CDR3 comprises 18 residues. Trimming removed 5 bases from V and 0 bases from J, with 20 bases in between. CDR3 amino acids: CASSDDRITSYSNQPQHF. The CDR3 DNA reads as TGTGCCAGTAGTGATGACAGGATTACCTCCTATAGCAATCAGCCCCAGCATTTT.

The gene calls are TRBV6-5 and TRBJ1-3, with no clear D. There are 15 residues in the CDR3. V dropped 7 bases and J dropped 0 bases, with 13 bases sitting between them. CDR1 and CDR2 from the germline V gene are MNHEY and SVGAGI. The CDR3 DNA reads TGTGCCAGCACCCCTGATTCTATCTCTGGAAACACCATATATTTT. Translating gives CASTPDSISGNTIYF.

This clone was picked up a small number of times. The V gene is TRBV5-5, the J gene TRBJ1-3, with D perhaps matching TRBD1 (6 bases). The CDR3 has 17 amino acids. Per the germline V gene, CDR1 is SGHKS and CDR2 is YYEKEE (reference sequence). The V end was cut by 3 bases, the J end by 0 bases, with 16 bases between. The CDR3 here is CASSSKFQGLSGNTIYF. The CDR3 DNA follows: TGTGCCAGCAGCTCAAAATTTCAGGGGCTCTCTGGAAACACCATATATTTT.

The chain recombines TRBV28 with TRBJ2-5; weak D call: TRBD1 (5 bases). Trimming removed 6 bases from V and 5 bases from J, with 16 bases in between. CDR1 and CDR2 (germline): MDHEN, SYDVKM. This CDR3 spans 14 amino acids. The CDR3: CASRPQGGMETQYF. The CDR3 region has the DNA TGTGCCAGCAGGCCGCAGGGCGGTATGGAGACCCAGTACTTC.

A few counts support this clone. The chain recombines TRBV7-3 with TRBJ2-1; 8 nucleotides line up with TRBD2. The CDR3 has 15 residues. The V gene's germline CDR1 is SGHTA and CDR2 FQGTGA. The trim removed 4 bases at V and 7 bases at J, leaving 9 bases unmatched. CDR3 bases: TGTGCCAGCAGCTCAAATGGGCTAGCGGGTAATGAGCAGTTCTTC. Translation gives CASSSNGLAGNEQFF.

The chain combines TRBV19 with TRBJ1-2, with a tentative D call TRBD1 (6 bases). The germline V and J ends were trimmed by 5 bases and 3 bases, with 25 bases remaining between them. The length of the CDR3 is 18 residues. Germline CDR1 LNHDA, CDR2 SQIVND (reference sequence). CDR3 loop: CASSFWEGDENGYYGYTF. The CDR3 DNA reads TGTGCCAGTAGTTTTTGGGAGGGGGATGAAAACGGATACTATGGCTACACCTTC.

The chain recombines TRBV9 with TRBJ2-3; D may be TRBD1 (6 bases). Between the trimmed V and J ends, which lost 3 bases and 0 bases, there was a span of 11 bases. The CDR3 covers 15 residues. CDR1 and CDR2 (germline): SGDLS, YYNGEE. CDR3 sequence (DNA): TGTGCCAGCAGCGGGGGGCCACCCAGCACAGATACGCAGTATTTT. As protein: CASSGGPPSTDTQYF.

The chain uses TRBV5-1 and TRBJ1-3; no definite D call. Trimming took off 3 bases at V and 0 bases at J, with 4 bases between the two ends. Germline lookup yields CDR1 SGHRS and CDR2 YFSETQ. CDR3 length: 13 amino acids. The CDR3 DNA reads as TGCGCCAGCAGCTCTGTCTCTGGAAACACCATATATTTT. The encoded protein is CASSSVSGNTIYF. Together with reference TRBV5-1 and TRBJ1-3, the CDR3 gives the full variable domain: KAGVTQTPRYLIKTRGQQVTLSCSPISGHRSVSWYQQTPGQGLQFLFEYFSETQRNKGNFPGRFSGRQFSNSRSEMNVSTLELGDSALYLCASSSVSGNTIYFGEGSWLTVV.

The chain combines TRBV5-1 with TRBJ1-2, with 9 bases that match TRBD1. Germline CDR1 SGHRS, CDR2 YFSETQ. The V gene end was trimmed by 4 bases and the J gene end by 8 bases; junction bases not matched to a gene: 12. This CDR3 has 15 amino acids. The DNA for the CDR3 is TGCGCCAGCAGCCCAAGGGACAGGGCTTACTTCGGCTACACCTTC. Protein sequence: CASSPRDRAYFGYTF.

This rearrangement joins TRBV6-4 to TRBJ2-3; D remains unclear. V shed 2 bases and J shed 0 bases, with 6 bases lying between them. The CDR3 spans 14 residues. Germline V CDR1 and CDR2: MRHNA, SNTAGT. The CDR3: CASSDRPSTDTQYF. The CDR3 DNA sequence: TGTGCCAGCAGTGACCGACCCAGCACAGATACGCAGTATTTT.

The V call is TRBV28, the J call TRBJ1-3, with D hard to call. V lost 3 bases, J lost 0 bases, and 12 bases lay in between. CDR1 and CDR2 (germline): MDHEN, SYDVKM. The CDR3 is made up of 16 amino acids. The CDR3 DNA reads as TGTGCCAGCAGTTTGATCCGGTCGAGCTCTGGAAACACCATATATTTT. As protein: CASSLIRSSSGNTIYF.